A selection of T cell receptor beta chains follows, all from one sample in a study of response to subunit inactivated influenza vaccine. TCRdb recomputed calls from the RT-PCR reads with MiXCR, one row per CDR3 protein. The sample consists of approximately 730,000 distinct CDR3 sequences, 11% to 15% of them appearing once. Material: PBMCs from blood, obtained 14 days before vaccination. These receptors were collected from a man aged 50-60 years who received an inactivated influenza vaccine. The CDR3 runs from the conserved cysteine through the conserved F or W. D genes are given only for firm matches. Size tells how often a clone was seen (once, few, many) or the class of an expanded clone, and some rows leave it out.

j_call: TRBJ1-4; d_call: .; v_call: TRBV6-1; clone_size: .; cdr3_aa: CASTTANEKLFF; cdr3_nt: TGTGCCAGCACCACGGCTAATGAAAAACTGTTTTTT
j_call: TRBJ2-1; d_call: TRBD1; v_call: TRBV6-1; clone_size: few; cdr3_aa: CASSPSGTGGGEQFF; cdr3_nt: TGTGCCAGCAGTCCCTCCGGGACAGGGGGCGGTGAGCAGTTCTTC
j_call: TRBJ2-7; d_call: TRBD2; v_call: TRBV28; clone_size: .; cdr3_aa: CASSPQGLAGGYEQYF; cdr3_nt: TGTGCCAGCAGCCCTCAGGGGCTAGCGGGAGGCTACGAGCAGTACTTC
j_call: TRBJ1-5; d_call: .; v_call: TRBV25-1; clone_size: .; cdr3_aa: CASSELTLSNQPQHF; cdr3_nt: TGTGCCAGCAGTGAACTGACACTTAGCAATCAGCCCCAGCATTTT
j_call: TRBJ2-7; d_call: TRBD2; v_call: TRBV27; clone_size: .; cdr3_aa: CASSTGLAFRDYEQYF; cdr3_nt: TGTGCCAGCAGTACCGGACTAGCCTTCAGGGACTACGAGCAGTACTTC
j_call: TRBJ2-7; d_call: TRBD1; v_call: TRBV10-2; clone_size: few; cdr3_aa: CASRGDRVGEQYF; cdr3_nt: TGCGCCAGCAGGGGTGACAGGGTGGGTGAGCAGTACTTC
j_call: TRBJ2-3; d_call: .; v_call: TRBV5-1; clone_size: .; cdr3_aa: CASRFPKGDPINPSTDTQYF; cdr3_nt: TGCGCCAGCAGGTTCCCCAAGGGGGACCCAATCAACCCTAGCACAGATACGCAGTATTTT
j_call: TRBJ2-5; d_call: TRBD2; v_call: TRBV6-2/TRBV6-3; clone_size: .; cdr3_aa: CASRPTSGRWGTQYF; cdr3_nt: TGTGCCAGCAGGCCTACTAGCGGGAGATGGGGGACCCAGTACTTC
j_call: TRBJ2-1; d_call: TRBD1; v_call: TRBV5-1; clone_size: few; cdr3_aa: CASSLASGTGVNEQFF; cdr3_nt: TGCGCCAGCAGCTTGGCCTCCGGGACAGGGGTGAATGAGCAGTTCTTC
j_call: TRBJ2-7; d_call: TRBD1; v_call: TRBV12-3/TRBV12-4; clone_size: few; cdr3_aa: CASSWTGRDEQYF; cdr3_nt: TGTGCCAGCAGCTGGACAGGCCGGGACGAGCAGTACTTC
j_call: TRBJ2-1; d_call: TRBD2; v_call: TRBV28; clone_size: .; cdr3_aa: CASSHELAGEWSEQFF; cdr3_nt: TGTGCCAGCAGCCATGAACTAGCGGGAGAATGGAGTGAGCAGTTCTTC
j_call: TRBJ2-7; d_call: TRBD1; v_call: TRBV5-1; clone_size: many; cdr3_aa: CASSYSGQGYEQYF; cdr3_nt: TGCGCCAGCAGTTACTCGGGACAGGGTTACGAGCAGTACTTC
j_call: TRBJ1-5; d_call: .; v_call: TRBV20-1; clone_size: many; cdr3_aa: CSARDVGRGSNQPQHF; cdr3_nt: TGCAGTGCTAGAGATGTGGGTCGGGGGAGCAATCAGCCCCAGCATTTT
j_call: TRBJ1-2; d_call: .; v_call: TRBV7-3; clone_size: few; cdr3_aa: CASSPNREGDYGYTF; cdr3_nt: TGTGCCAGCAGCCCGAACAGGGAAGGAGACTATGGCTACACCTTC
j_call: TRBJ2-3; d_call: .; v_call: TRBV4-2; clone_size: few; cdr3_aa: CASSRPLQGTDTQYF; cdr3_nt: TGTGCCAGCAGCCGACCTCTACAGGGAACAGATACGCAGTATTTT
j_call: TRBJ2-5; d_call: .; v_call: TRBV2; clone_size: .; cdr3_aa: CASTPFQETQYF; cdr3_nt: TGTGCCAGCACGCCGTTCCAAGAGACCCAGTACTTC
j_call: TRBJ2-3; d_call: TRBD2; v_call: TRBV7-2; clone_size: many; cdr3_aa: CASSFNGGATDTQYF; cdr3_nt: TGTGCCAGCAGCTTTAACGGGGGGGCGACAGATACGCAGTATTTT
j_call: TRBJ1-1; d_call: .; v_call: TRBV2; clone_size: .; cdr3_aa: CASRAEMNTEAFF; cdr3_nt: TGTGCCAGCAGGGCGGAGATGAACACTGAAGCTTTCTTT
j_call: TRBJ2-1; d_call: .; v_call: TRBV6-2/TRBV6-3; clone_size: many; cdr3_aa: CASSQIGSGVSYNEQFF; cdr3_nt: TGTGCCAGCAGTCAAATAGGATCAGGGGTTTCCTACAATGAGCAGTTCTTC
j_call: TRBJ1-5; d_call: .; v_call: TRBV5-1; clone_size: .; cdr3_aa: CASSLNSGLGQPQHF; cdr3_nt: TGCGCCAGCAGCTTAAATTCGGGACTCGGACAGCCCCAGCATTTT
j_call: TRBJ1-2; d_call: .; v_call: TRBV27; clone_size: many; cdr3_aa: CASSQGRGGDGYGYTF; cdr3_nt: TGTGCCAGCAGTCAGGGACGAGGGGGTGATGGCTATGGCTACACCTTC
j_call: TRBJ1-1; d_call: .; v_call: TRBV29-1; clone_size: few; cdr3_aa: CSVEWTPGDTEAFF; cdr3_nt: TGCAGCGTTGAGTGGACCCCAGGGGACACTGAAGCTTTCTTT
j_call: TRBJ1-3; d_call: .; v_call: TRBV12-3/TRBV12-4; clone_size: .; cdr3_aa: CAITSPSRGNTIYF; cdr3_nt: TGTGCCATCACCTCGCCGTCGAGGGGAAACACCATATATTTT
j_call: TRBJ1-5; d_call: .; v_call: TRBV6-1; clone_size: .; cdr3_aa: CASSEPGDYSNQPQHF; cdr3_nt: TGTGCCAGCAGTGAACCGGGGGATTATAGCAATCAGCCCCAGCATTTT
j_call: TRBJ2-1; d_call: TRBD1; v_call: TRBV4-3; clone_size: .; cdr3_aa: CASSQELGTGGNEQFF; cdr3_nt: TGCGCCAGCAGCCAAGAGCTTGGGACAGGGGGCAATGAGCAGTTCTTC
j_call: TRBJ1-1; d_call: .; v_call: TRBV5-6; clone_size: few; cdr3_aa: CASSLVGGTTEAFF; cdr3_nt: TGTGCCAGCAGCTTGGTTGGAGGGACGACTGAAGCTTTCTTT
j_call: TRBJ1-5; d_call: .; v_call: TRBV12-3/TRBV12-4; clone_size: few; cdr3_aa: CASTQTLLNQPQHF; cdr3_nt: TGTGCCAGCACCCAGACATTACTCAATCAGCCCCAGCATTTT
j_call: TRBJ1-2; d_call: TRBD1; v_call: TRBV9; clone_size: .; cdr3_aa: CASSFDRVGGYTF; cdr3_nt: TGTGCCAGCAGCTTCGACAGGGTTGGGGGCTACACCTTC
j_call: TRBJ1-5; d_call: TRBD1; v_call: TRBV6-1; clone_size: .; cdr3_aa: CASIGTGDGQPQHF; cdr3_nt: TGTGCCAGCATTGGGACAGGGGACGGTCAGCCCCAGCATTTT
j_call: TRBJ1-3; d_call: .; v_call: TRBV6-1; clone_size: few; cdr3_aa: CASSELGAGSGNTIYF; cdr3_nt: TGTGCCAGCAGTGAACTAGGGGCCGGGTCTGGAAACACCATATATTTT
j_call: TRBJ1-1; d_call: .; v_call: TRBV5-1; clone_size: few; cdr3_aa: CASSSNGQFPGAVTEAFF; cdr3_nt: TGCGCCAGCAGCTCCAACGGCCAGTTCCCAGGGGCCGTCACTGAAGCTTTCTTT
j_call: TRBJ2-5; d_call: .; v_call: TRBV7-9; clone_size: few; cdr3_aa: CASNTVPPQETQYF; cdr3_nt: TGTGCCAGCAACACGGTCCCCCCACAAGAGACCCAGTACTTC
j_call: TRBJ2-3; d_call: TRBD1; v_call: TRBV5-1; clone_size: .; cdr3_aa: CASGRDSTTDTQYF; cdr3_nt: TGCGCCAGCGGACGGGACAGTACCACAGATACGCAGTATTTT
j_call: TRBJ2-5; d_call: .; v_call: TRBV14; clone_size: few; cdr3_aa: CASSQYIGGTQYF; cdr3_nt: TGTGCCAGCAGCCAATATATAGGGGGGACCCAGTACTTC
j_call: TRBJ1-4; d_call: .; v_call: TRBV20-1; clone_size: few; cdr3_aa: CSARDIGPGNEKLFF; cdr3_nt: TGCAGTGCTAGAGATATAGGACCCGGTAATGAAAAACTGTTTTTT
j_call: TRBJ2-3; d_call: TRBD1; v_call: TRBV7-9; clone_size: few; cdr3_aa: CASSASGTGRRDTQYF; cdr3_nt: TGTGCCAGCAGCGCCTCCGGGACAGGGAGGAGAGATACGCAGTATTTT
j_call: TRBJ1-2; d_call: .; v_call: TRBV5-5; clone_size: .; cdr3_aa: CASSLLQGLHTRRGYTF; cdr3_nt: TGTGCCAGCAGCTTGTTGCAGGGTCTGCACACACGTCGCGGCTACACCTTC
j_call: TRBJ2-1; d_call: TRBD2; v_call: TRBV6-1; clone_size: many; cdr3_aa: CASSELAGGEQFF; cdr3_nt: TGTGCCAGCAGTGAGCTAGCGGGGGGAGAGCAGTTCTTC
j_call: TRBJ1-3; d_call: .; v_call: TRBV29-1; clone_size: few; cdr3_aa: CSVGQRSGNTIYF; cdr3_nt: TGCAGCGTTGGACAGCGCTCTGGAAACACCATATATTTT
j_call: TRBJ1-1; d_call: TRBD1; v_call: TRBV7-2; clone_size: many; cdr3_aa: CASSLGQKNTEAFF; cdr3_nt: TGTGCCAGCAGCCTGGGACAGAAGAACACTGAAGCTTTCTTT
j_call: TRBJ2-1; d_call: .; v_call: TRBV11-2; clone_size: .; cdr3_aa: CASSPNRVTDNEQFF; cdr3_nt: TGTGCCAGCAGCCCCAACAGGGTAACGGACAATGAGCAGTTCTTC
j_call: TRBJ2-7; d_call: TRBD1; v_call: TRBV20-1; clone_size: .; cdr3_aa: CSARVVGQGFSYEQYF; cdr3_nt: TGCAGTGCTAGAGTGGTTGGACAGGGTTTCTCCTACGAGCAGTACTTC
j_call: TRBJ2-7; d_call: TRBD1; v_call: TRBV10-3; clone_size: .; cdr3_aa: CAIRPRTGYEQYF; cdr3_nt: TGTGCCATCAGGCCCCGGACAGGGTACGAGCAGTACTTC
j_call: TRBJ2-4; d_call: .; v_call: TRBV15; clone_size: many; cdr3_aa: CATSRDGRDPNVYF; cdr3_nt: TGTGCCACCAGCAGAGATGGAAGGGACCCCAACGTGTACTTC
j_call: TRBJ2-2; d_call: TRBD2; v_call: TRBV7-3; clone_size: few; cdr3_aa: CASSPGVAGDTGELFF; cdr3_nt: TGTGCCAGCAGCCCAGGGGTAGCGGGAGATACCGGGGAGCTGTTTTTT
j_call: TRBJ1-5; d_call: .; v_call: TRBV7-2; clone_size: .; cdr3_aa: CASSALGGVPFSPQHF; cdr3_nt: TGTGCCAGCAGCGCCTTGGGAGGGGTCCCTTTTTCACCCCAGCATTTT
j_call: TRBJ1-1; d_call: .; v_call: TRBV9; clone_size: many; cdr3_aa: CASSVATRTVNTEAFF; cdr3_nt: TGTGCCAGCAGCGTAGCTACGAGGACAGTGAACACTGAAGCTTTCTTT
j_call: TRBJ2-7; d_call: .; v_call: TRBV20-1; clone_size: .; cdr3_aa: CSASYGVSPYEQYF; cdr3_nt: TGCAGTGCTAGTTACGGAGTCAGTCCTTACGAGCAGTACTTC
j_call: TRBJ2-7; d_call: TRBD1; v_call: TRBV20-1; clone_size: few; cdr3_aa: CSAGNRGQEQYF; cdr3_nt: TGCAGTGCTGGCAACAGGGGGCAAGAGCAGTACTTC
j_call: TRBJ1-1; d_call: .; v_call: TRBV7-9; clone_size: .; cdr3_aa: CASSYEWGNTEAFF; cdr3_nt: TGTGCCAGCAGCTATGAATGGGGGAACACTGAAGCTTTCTTT
j_call: TRBJ2-1; d_call: .; v_call: TRBV18; clone_size: .; cdr3_aa: CASSPGIRGLSYNEQFF; cdr3_nt: TGTGCCAGCTCACCAGGGATTCGGGGCCTCTCCTACAATGAGCAGTTCTTC
j_call: TRBJ1-1; d_call: .; v_call: TRBV5-5; clone_size: .; cdr3_aa: CASSIGGLNTEAFF; cdr3_nt: TGTGCCAGCAGCATAGGAGGGCTGAACACTGAAGCTTTCTTT
j_call: TRBJ1-3; d_call: TRBD1; v_call: TRBV20-1; clone_size: .; cdr3_aa: CSARDRGQGFAGNTIYF; cdr3_nt: TGCAGTGCTAGAGATCGGGGACAGGGCTTCGCTGGAAACACCATATATTTT
j_call: TRBJ2-7; d_call: .; v_call: TRBV6-2/TRBV6-3; clone_size: .; cdr3_aa: CASSYGAGALYEQYF; cdr3_nt: TGTGCCAGCAGTTACGGGGCGGGGGCTCTCTACGAGCAGTACTTC